Shown below are 18 T cell receptor beta chains from a single sample sequenced in a study of Graves' ophthalmopathy and Graves' hyperthyroidism. Amplification from RNA transcripts yielded the TCR beta CDR3 regions. Amplification began with first-round RT-PCR using HTBI primers, then second-round multiplex PCR was performed. TCRdb redid the calling of the multiplex PCR reads with MiXCR, one entry per CDR3 protein. The table includes hundreds of thousands of distinct CDR3 sequences, approximately 39% detected once. Sequences were obtained from peripheral blood. All receptors come from an adult man with Graves' ophthalmopathy.

This clonotype was counted at least ten times. Written as DNA, the CDR3 is TGTGCCAGCACCTCCGGGACAGGGGCGAATTTTAACTATGGCTACACCTTC. This encodes CASTSGTGANFNYGYTF. The rearrangement joins TRBV2 to TRBJ1-2; 10 bases match TRBD1. Trimming removed 7 bases from V and 1 base from J; junction bases left unmatched: 12. The CDR3 is 17 amino acids. CDR1 is SNHLY and CDR2 is FYNNEI in the germline V gene.

About this clonotype: The junction departs from the called germline gene at one end, perhaps through a read error. The rearrangement uses TRBV10-2 and TRBJ2-2; perhaps TRBD1 as D (7 bases). Per germline, CDR1 WSHSY and CDR2 SAAADI. CDR3 length: 15 residues. The CDR3 sequence is CASSENRGGTGELFF. The CDR3 DNA reads as TGTGCCAGCAGTGAGAACAGGGGAGGTACCGGGGAGCTGTTTTTT.

This clonotype was seen ten or more times. V and J are TRBV20-1 and TRBJ1-4; D perhaps matches TRBD1 (6 bases). V gave up 0 bases and J gave up 8 bases, with 13 bases separating them. The germline V gene encodes CDR1 DFQATT and CDR2 SNEGSKA (reference sequence). This CDR3 is 14 amino acids long. CDR3 nucleotides: TGCAGTGCTAGAGATAGGGCAGGGGCCGAAAAACTGTTTTTT. Translated: CSARDRAGAEKLFF.

The V gene is TRBV29-1, the J gene TRBJ1-1, with D unclear. Germline lookup yields CDR1 SQVTM and CDR2 ANQGSEA. V shed 8 bases and J shed 1 base, with 8 bases lying between them. The CDR3 runs to 11 residues. The CDR3 coding sequence is TGCAGCTCCCCCCGGAACACTGAAGCTTTCTTT. This translates into CSSPRNTEAFF.

Concerning this clonotype: The junction and the germline gene differ at one end; a read error may be behind it. The rearrangement uses TRBV25-1 and TRBJ2-2; D might be TRBD1 or TRBD2, each matching 5 bases. Germline values: CDR1 MGHDK, CDR2 SYGVNS. CDR3 length: 17 amino acids. The CDR3 DNA reads as TGTGCCAGCAGTGGGCTAATCGGGGACGCGAACACCAGGGAGCTGTTTTTT. Protein product: CASSGLIGDANTRELFF. Together with reference TRBV25-1 and TRBJ2-2, the CDR3 gives the full variable domain: EADIYQTPRYLVIGTGKKITLECSQTMGHDKMYWYQQDPGMELHLIHYSYGVNSTEKGDLSSESTVSRIRTEHFPLTLESARPSHTSQYLCASSGLIGDANTRELFFGEGSRLTVL.

Ten or more counts support this clonotype. The chain couples TRBV6-5 to TRBJ2-6; D uncertain. The CDR3 sequence is 14 residues long. With 5 bases removed from V and 0 bases from J, the gap between germline ends came to 5 bases. CDR1 and CDR2 (germline): MNHEY, SVGAGI. The CDR3: CASSGLSGANVLTF. The DNA for the CDR3 is TGTGCCAGCAGTGGCCTCTCTGGGGCCAACGTCCTGACTTTC.

This clonotype has more than one count but fewer than ten. The chain recombines TRBV5-1 with TRBJ2-2; D gene uncertain. There are 17 residues in the CDR3. Germline-derived CDR1 and CDR2 are SGHRS and YFSETQ. The ends were cut back, 0 bases at V and 2 bases at J, with 14 bases in the middle. In nucleotides, the CDR3 is TGCGCCAGCAGCTTGGCAGGTGCACCATCAAACACCGGGGAGCTGTTTTTT. Amino acids: CASSLAGAPSNTGELFF. Full variable domain (missing parts from reference TRBV5-1 and TRBJ2-2): KAGVTQTPRYLIKTRGQQVTLSCSPISGHRSVSWYQQTPGQGLQFLFEYFSETQRNKGNFPGRFSGRQFSNSRSEMNVSTLELGDSALYLCASSLAGAPSNTGELFFGEGSRLTVL.

This chain uses TRBV7-2 with TRBJ1-1, with 10 positions matching TRBD1. The CDR3 covers 13 residues. V was clipped by 6 bases and J by 6 bases; unmatched bases: 4. Germline V lookup: CDR1 SGHTA, CDR2 FQGNSA. CDR3 in DNA: TGTGCCAGCAGGACCGGGACAGGGGCTGAAGCTTTCTTT. Protein: CASRTGTGAEAFF.

The rearrangement uses TRBV30 and TRBJ2-2; 7 nucleotides align to TRBD2. Germline trimming cut 4 bases from V and 5 bases from J; bases unmatched to any gene: 10. The CDR3 has 15 amino acids. In germline, CDR1 is GTSNPN, CDR2 SVGIG (reference sequence). CDR3: CAWKRRAGRTGELFF. CDR3 sequence (DNA): TGTGCCTGGAAAAGGAGGGCCGGGAGGACCGGGGAGCTGTTTTTT.

The count of this clonotype is one. Lacking the conserved final phenylalanine or tryptophan, this CDR3 likely reflects a read error. V usage is TRBV10-2 and J usage is TRBJ1-6; a weak D match, TRBD1 (5 bases). This CDR3 has 17 residues. In germline, CDR1 is WSHSY, CDR2 SAAADI. Trimming removed 4 bases at V and 0 bases at J, with 13 bases between. CDR3: CASSGSGGSSYNSPLHS. The DNA for the CDR3 is TGCGCCAGCAGTGGGTCCGGGGGAAGCTCCTATAATTCACCCCTCCACTCT.

The chain has TRBV25-1 and TRBJ1-2; the D is unclear. The CDR3 is 12 residues long. V was pared by 3 bases and J by 8 bases, with 10 bases between. Germline values: CDR1 MGHDK, CDR2 SYGVNS. The CDR3 here is CASSEVTVGYTF. CDR3 sequence (DNA): TGTGCCAGCAGTGAGGTTACGGTCGGCTACACCTTC.

The V gene is TRBV12-3 or TRBV12-4, the J gene TRBJ1-1; D is undetermined. This CDR3 is 15 amino acids long. V lost 2 bases and J 5 bases, leaving 15 bases between the germline ends. The CDR3 region has the DNA TGTGCCAGCAGTTTATATCGGGGAGAGGGTACTGAAGCTTTCTTT. Its protein product is CASSLYRGEGTEAFF.

This clonotype occurred many times. The chain uses TRBV9 and TRBJ2-7, with D perhaps matching TRBD1 or TRBD2 (8 bases each). V was trimmed by 4 bases and J by 6 bases, leaving 20 bases between them. The CDR3 sequence is 15 residues long. Germline V gene data show CDR1 as SGDLS and CDR2 as YYNGEE. CDR3 region: CASSRTGGLGSEQYF. The CDR3 region has the DNA TGTGCCAGCAGCCGCACAGGGGGACTAGGGTCCGAGCAGTACTTC.

There are a few counts of this clonotype. The chain combines TRBV7-2 with TRBJ2-5; TRBD2 agrees at 12 bases. The CDR3 is 16 amino acids. V was pared by 5 bases and J by 5 bases, with 9 bases of the junction left unmatched. Germline V CDR1 and CDR2: SGHTA, FQGNSA. This chain's CDR3 is CASSSSGLAGGETQYF. For the CDR3, the DNA is TGTGCCAGCAGCAGCTCGGGACTAGCGGGCGGGGAGACCCAGTACTTC. Full variable domain (remainder filled in from reference TRBV7-2 and TRBJ2-5): GAGVSQSPSNKVTEKGKDVELRCDPISGHTALYWYRQSLGQGLEFLIYFQGNSAPDKSGLPSDRFSAERTGGSVSTLTIQRTQQEDSAVYLCASSSSGLAGGETQYFGPGTRLLVL.

This clonotype came up once. This chain uses TRBV7-3 with TRBJ1-3; D gene uncertain. Germline values: CDR1 SGHTA, CDR2 FQGTGA. The CDR3 extends over 16 amino acids. V was clipped by 5 bases and J by 3 bases, with 17 bases between them. The CDR3 loop reads CASSAIARHFGNTIYF. The CDR3 region has the DNA TGTGCCAGCAGCGCTATTGCACGACACTTTGGAAACACCATATATTTT.

Many counts were recorded for this clonotype. The chain combines TRBV6-5 with TRBJ1-4; D perhaps matches TRBD1 (5 bases). CDR3 length: 14 amino acids. Deletions cut 6 bases from V and 5 bases from J, with 13 bases between. Germline values: CDR1 MNHEY, CDR2 SVGAGI. The CDR3 sequence: CASRPRDGNEKLFF. The CDR3 nucleotides are TGTGCCAGCAGGCCACGGGACGGGAATGAAAAACTGTTTTTT.

The sample holds many counts of this clonotype. The chain joins TRBV20-1 to TRBJ1-5; the match to TRBD1 covers 7 bases. V lost 5 bases to trimming and J lost 7 bases; unmatched junction nucleotides: 11. CDR3 length: 14 amino acids. Germline lookup yields CDR1 DFQATT and CDR2 SNEGSKA (reference sequence). DNA for the CDR3: TGCAGTGCTGGACCACAGGGGCTTAAGCAGCCCCAGCATTTT. It encodes CSAGPQGLKQPQHF.

This clonotype was seen repeatedly, ten times or more. This chain connects TRBV19 to TRBJ1-1; tentatively, D is TRBD1 (5 bases). Trimming pared 5 bases from V and 6 bases from J, leaving 13 bases between. The CDR3 consists of 13 residues. CDR1 is LNHDA, CDR2 SQIVND, per germline (reference sequence). CDR3 in amino acids: CASSVTARAEAFF. The CDR3 DNA is TGTGCCAGTAGTGTGACAGCGAGGGCTGAAGCTTTCTTT.